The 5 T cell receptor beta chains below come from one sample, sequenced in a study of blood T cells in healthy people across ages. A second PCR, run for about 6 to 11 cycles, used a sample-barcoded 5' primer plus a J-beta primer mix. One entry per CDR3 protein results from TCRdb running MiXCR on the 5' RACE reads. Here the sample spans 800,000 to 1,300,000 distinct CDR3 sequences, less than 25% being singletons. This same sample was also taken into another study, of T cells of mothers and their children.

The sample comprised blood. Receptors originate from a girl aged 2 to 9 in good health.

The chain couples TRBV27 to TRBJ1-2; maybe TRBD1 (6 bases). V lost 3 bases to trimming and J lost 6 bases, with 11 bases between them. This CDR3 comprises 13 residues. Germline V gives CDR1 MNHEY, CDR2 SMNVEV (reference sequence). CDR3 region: CASSFRGSHGYTF. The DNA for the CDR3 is TGTGCCAGCAGTTTCAGGGGATCGCATGGCTACACCTTC.

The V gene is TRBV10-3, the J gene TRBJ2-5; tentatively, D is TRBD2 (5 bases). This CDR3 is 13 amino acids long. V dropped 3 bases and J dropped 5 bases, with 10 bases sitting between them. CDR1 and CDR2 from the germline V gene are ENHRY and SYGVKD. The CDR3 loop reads CAISEEGRETQYF. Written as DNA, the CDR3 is TGTGCCATCAGTGAAGAGGGAAGGGAGACCCAGTACTTC.

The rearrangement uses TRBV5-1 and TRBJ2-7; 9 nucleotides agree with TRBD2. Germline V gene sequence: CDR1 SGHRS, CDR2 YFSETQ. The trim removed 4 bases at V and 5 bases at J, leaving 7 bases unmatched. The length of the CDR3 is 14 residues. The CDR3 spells CASSGTSGSNEQYF. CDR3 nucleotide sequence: TGCGCCAGCAGCGGAACTAGCGGGTCAAACGAGCAGTACTTC.

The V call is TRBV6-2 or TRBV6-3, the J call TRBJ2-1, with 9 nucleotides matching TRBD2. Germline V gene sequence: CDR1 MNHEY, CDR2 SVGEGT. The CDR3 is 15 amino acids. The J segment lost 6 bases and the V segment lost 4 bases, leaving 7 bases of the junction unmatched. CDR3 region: CASSWWRGGVNEQFF. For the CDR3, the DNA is TGTGCCAGCAGTTGGTGGCGGGGGGGCGTCAATGAGCAGTTCTTC.

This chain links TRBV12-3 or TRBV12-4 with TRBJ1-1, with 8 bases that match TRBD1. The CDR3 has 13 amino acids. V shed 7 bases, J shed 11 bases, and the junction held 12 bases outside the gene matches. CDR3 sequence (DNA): TGTGCCAGCACTCCAGGGGGCTACTACGCGGCTTTCTTT. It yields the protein CASTPGGYYAAFF.